This TCR beta chain was documented in a study of blood T cell repertoires in COVID-19. Study-wide background: Sites across the United States, Italy and Spain contributed samples from acute and convalescent COVID-19. The analysed material was cDNA or gDNA that came from T cells, B-cell-depleted T cells, or PBMCs.

Cohort allocation depended upon clinical history that participants reported. There are a few counts of this clone. In germline, CDR1 is MNHEY, CDR2 SVGAGI. Germline trimming cut 5 bases from V and 10 bases from J; bases unmatched to any gene: 11. The CDR3 covers 15 residues. Original data processing: Reference gene primers were amplified, and this amplification served to estimate nucleated cell counts. The data were produced by immunoSEQ multiplex PCR, yet TCRdb's version contains in-frame clones alone and is incomplete. The V and J calls and clone size were taken over from that table, and D and trimming were inferred from the DNA. In the table there are some 350,000 clones, 87% of which are singletons.

Source material: PBMCs or T cells enriched from blood (not recorded which). This receptor was taken from a woman in her twenties or thirties who had recovered from COVID-19. The V call is TRBV6-5, the J call TRBJ2-2; 9 nucleotides match TRBD1. DNA of the CDR3: TGTGCCAGCAGTCGAACAGGGGGCGCGAAGGTGGAGCTGTTTTTT. Encoded protein: CASSRTGGAKVELFF.